A single sample is the source of the 21 T cell receptor beta chains below, sequenced in a study of shared clonotypes between healthy human individuals. The protocol was immunoSEQ multiplex PCR, while the TCRdb copy is restricted to in-frame clones and leaves out a portion. The data contain some 2.4 million clones, approximately 93% of them singletons. The sample was naive CD4+ T cells from PBMCs. Sample subset: CD45RA+ positively selected. The receptors originated from a man between 18 and 29 years old in good health. Some clones in this sample may be carry-over from other donors' samples.

J is TRBJ2-4 and V is TRBV5-6; possibly TRBD2 for D (5 bases). V lost 4 bases and J lost 5, with 10 bases in between. This CDR3 region has 13 residues. From germline, CDR1 is SGHDT and CDR2 YYEEEE. For the CDR3, the DNA is TGTGCCAGCAGCCACAAGGGAGAAAACATTCAGTACTTC. Its protein is CASSHKGENIQYF.

The chain links TRBV28 to TRBJ1-5, with 10 bases fitting TRBD1. The V gene's germline CDR1 is MDHEN and CDR2 SYDVKM. The CDR3 is 15 residues long. V gave up 8 bases and J gave up 4 bases; unmatched junction bases: 8. CDR3 coding DNA: TGTGCCAGCGGACAGGGGGGCGCGGGGAATCAGCCCCAGCATTTT. Its translation: CASGQGGAGNQPQHF.

CDR3 nucleotides: TGTGCCAGCAGCTTAGGGATAGGCAGGGTCCCAGATACGCAGTATTTT. Translation: CASSLGIGRVPDTQYF. This chain connects TRBV7-2 to TRBJ2-3, with D perhaps TRBD1 (5 bases). The CDR3 loop spans 16 amino acids. The V and J ends lost 1 base and 4 bases respectively, with 15 bases between them. The V gene's germline CDR1 is SGHTA and CDR2 FQGNSA.

The chain has TRBV5-1 and TRBJ2-7; possible D gene TRBD1, 6 bases. Germline-derived CDR1 and CDR2 are SGHRS and YFSETQ. The CDR3 contains 13 residues. The V gene lost 3 bases and the J gene lost 6 bases, with 13 bases spanning the gap. In DNA form, the CDR3 reads TGCGCCAGCAGCTCGACAGGTTTTGGCGAGCAGTACTTC. Its translation: CASSSTGFGEQYF.

This rearrangement joins TRBV7-2 to TRBJ1-5, with 8 positions matching TRBD1. Germline V gene data show CDR1 as SGHTA and CDR2 as FQGNSA. V was clipped by 6 bases and J by 6 bases; unmatched bases: 4. The CDR3 is made up of 13 amino acids. Written as DNA, the CDR3 is TGTGCCAGCAGTGAACAGGGGGGTCAGCCCCAGCATTTT. It specifies CASSEQGGQPQHF.

The chain has TRBV7-2 and TRBJ2-1, with 7 bases fitting TRBD2. The CDR3 loop spans 17 amino acids. The germline CDR1 and CDR2 sequences are SGHTA and FQGNSA. Trimming took 1 base from V and 3 from J; bases not matched to a gene: 9. The CDR3 region is CASSLVERPSGYNEQFF. The CDR3 DNA reads TGTGCCAGCAGCTTAGTTGAACGGCCTAGCGGCTACAATGAGCAGTTCTTC.

Points on this clone: The same CDR3 arises from other DNA sequences in this sample as well. The J gene is TRBJ2-1, the V gene TRBV20-1; D uncertain. The germline gives CDR1 DFQATT, CDR2 SNEGSKA (reference sequence). V was trimmed by 3 bases and J by 6 bases, leaving 3 bases between them. The CDR3 is 10 amino acids. CDR3 region: CSARSNEQFF. CDR3 sequence (DNA): TGCAGTGCTAGGAGCAATGAGCAGTTCTTC.

The chain carries TRBV2 and TRBJ2-2; D possibly corresponds to TRBD1 (6 bases). Trimming shortened V by 4 bases and J by 5 bases, and 14 bases separated the two germline ends. The CDR3 consists of 15 residues. Germline V gives CDR1 SNHLY, CDR2 FYNNEI. CDR3 nucleotides: TGTGCCAGCAGTGTGAGGCAGGGGATTACCGGGGAGCTGTTTTTT. This sequence encodes CASSVRQGITGELFF.

This sequence joins TRBV5-1 and TRBJ2-7; 9 bases are a match to TRBD2. CDR3 length: 15 amino acids. Trimming took 1 base from V and 6 from J; bases not matched to a gene: 8. Germline V gene lookup returns CDR1 SGHRS and CDR2 YFSETQ. In DNA form, the CDR3 reads TGCGCCAGCAGCTTGCAGGCGGGAGGGCCGGGCGAGCAGTACTTC. Translation: CASSLQAGGPGEQYF.

The CDR3 region is CASTPGPGLVARNEQFF. As DNA, the CDR3 is TGTGCCAGCACCCCAGGTCCAGGACTAGTCGCGAGGAATGAGCAGTTCTTC. This chain connects TRBV13 to TRBJ2-1; TRBD2 matches at 7 bases. Trimming at V came to 7 bases and at J to 7 bases, leaving 19 bases not matched to a gene. The CDR3 has 17 amino acids. Germline values: CDR1 PRHDT, CDR2 FYEKMQ (reference sequence).

The chain has TRBV4-1 and TRBJ2-7; TRBD1 matches at 9 bases. CDR3 length: 14 residues. Germline CDR1 reads MGHRA; CDR2 reads YSYEKL. With V trimmed by 5 bases and J by 3 bases, 5 bases remained unmatched. CDR3 amino acids: CASSEPGQGYEQYF. The CDR3 coding sequence is TGCGCCAGCAGCGAACCGGGACAGGGCTACGAGCAGTACTTC.

The chain's CDR3 is CASSHSGGGMYTEAFF. In DNA, the CDR3 is TGTGCCAGCAGCCACTCCGGGGGAGGGATGTACACTGAAGCTTTCTTT. The chain combines TRBV5-4 with TRBJ1-1, with D perhaps matching TRBD1 (5 bases). The germline V gene encodes CDR1 SGHNT and CDR2 YYREEE (reference sequence). This CDR3 has 16 residues. V was pared by 4 bases and J by 3 bases, with 19 bases between.

The CDR3 DNA reads as TGTGCCAGCAGTATAATTAGCGGGAGGGCGCGAGATGGGGCCAACGTCCTGACTTTC. It yields the protein CASSIISGRARDGANVLTF. The chain recombines TRBV5-6 with TRBJ2-6, with 11 bases identical to TRBD2. With V trimmed by 5 bases and J by 3 bases, 13 bases remained unmatched. Germline-derived CDR1 and CDR2 are SGHDT and YYEEEE. This CDR3 has 19 amino acids.

The rearrangement uses TRBV7-3 and TRBJ2-1; D might be TRBD1 (6 bases). This CDR3 is built from 16 residues. Germline CDR1 and CDR2: SGHTA and FQGTGA. V lost 6 bases and J 1 base, leaving 16 bases between the germline ends. CDR3 sequence: CASSTQGSFSYNEQFF. The DNA for the CDR3 is TGTGCCAGCAGTACTCAGGGGTCTTTTTCCTACAATGAGCAGTTCTTC.

To note about this clone: The same CDR3 is also encoded by other DNA sequences in this sample. The chain uses TRBV7-2 and TRBJ2-7; D gene unclear. Between the trimmed V and J ends, which lost 1 base and 1 base, there was a span of 8 bases. The CDR3 loop spans 14 amino acids. CDR1 and CDR2 from the germline V gene are SGHTA and FQGNSA. CDR3 sequence: CASSLEGGSYEQYF. As DNA, the CDR3 is TGTGCCAGCAGCTTAGAAGGTGGTTCCTACGAGCAGTACTTC. The full variable domain, its missing parts supplied by reference TRBV7-2 and TRBJ2-7, is GAGVSQSPSNKVTEKGKDVELRCDPISGHTALYWYRQSLGQGLEFLIYFQGNSAPDKSGLPSDRFSAERTGGSVSTLTIQRTQQEDSAVYLCASSLEGGSYEQYFGPGTRLTVT.

The CDR3 nucleotides are TGTGCCAGCAGATCCGGGATTTTTGCAAATCAGCCCCAGCATTTT. Translation gives CASRSGIFANQPQHF. The V call is TRBV28, the J call TRBJ1-5; unclear D gene. Germline CDR1 MDHEN, CDR2 SYDVKM. CDR3 length equals 15 residues. V shed 6 bases and J shed 4 bases, with 16 bases lying between them.

This clone was recorded once. Other DNA variants within this sample encode the same CDR3. This chain connects TRBV6-1 to TRBJ2-3; D remains ambiguous. V was clipped by 1 base and J by 0 bases, with 5 bases between them. The CDR3 totals 14 residues. CDR1 is MNHNS, CDR2 SASEGT, per germline. CDR3 in DNA: TGTGCCAGCAGTGAAGTGGGTAGCACAGATACGCAGTATTTT. Protein sequence: CASSEVGSTDTQYF.

The V gene is TRBV28, the J gene TRBJ2-2, with D tentatively TRBD2 (6 bases). Germline loops: CDR1 MDHEN, CDR2 SYDVKM. With 4 bases removed from V and 7 bases from J, the gap between germline ends came to 10 bases. There are 13 residues in the CDR3. CDR3 DNA: TGTGCCAGCAGTTCGGGGGTTGACGGGGAGCTGTTTTTT. The encoded protein is CASSSGVDGELFF.

This clone has more than one count but fewer than ten. The germline gene is not matched at one end of the junction; a read error may be the cause. This chain connects TRBV18 to TRBJ1-3; 9 bases match TRBD1. The CDR3 consists of 16 residues. Per the germline V gene, CDR1 is KGHSH and CDR2 is LQKENI. The CDR3 loop reads CASSPSRDRAGNTMYF. The CDR3 DNA reads TGTGCCAGCTCACCATCCCGGGACAGGGCTGGAAACACCATGTATTTT.

The chain is built from TRBV13 and TRBJ2-1; D gene uncertain. The CDR3 spans 17 residues. V lost 5 bases, J lost 0 bases, and 17 bases lay in between. Germline assignment: CDR1 PRHDT and CDR2 FYEKMQ (reference sequence). The CDR3 is CASSHRFDIDSYNEQFF. CDR3 nucleotide sequence: TGTGCCAGCAGCCACCGGTTCGACATCGACTCCTACAATGAGCAGTTCTTC.

A remark on this clone: At the DNA level, this CDR3 is encoded by other sequences in the same sample as well. V is TRBV9 and J is TRBJ2-2, with TRBD2 matching over 9 bases. In germline, CDR1 is SGDLS, CDR2 YYNGEE. The CDR3 is 14 amino acids. Trimming cost V 2 bases and J 4 bases; bases outside gene matches: 0. CDR3 bases: TGTGCCAGCAGCGTGACTAGCGGCACCGGGGAGCTGTTTTTT. Residues: CASSVTSGTGELFF.